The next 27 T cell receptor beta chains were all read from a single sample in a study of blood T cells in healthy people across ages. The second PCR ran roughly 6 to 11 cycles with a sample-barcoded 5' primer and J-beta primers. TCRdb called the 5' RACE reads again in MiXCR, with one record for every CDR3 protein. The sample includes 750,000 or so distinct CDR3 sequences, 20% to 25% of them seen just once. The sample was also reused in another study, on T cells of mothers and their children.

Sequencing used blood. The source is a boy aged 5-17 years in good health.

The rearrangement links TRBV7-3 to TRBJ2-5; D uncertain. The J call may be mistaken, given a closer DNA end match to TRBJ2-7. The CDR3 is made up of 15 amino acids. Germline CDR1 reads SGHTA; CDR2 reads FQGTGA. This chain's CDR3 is CASSLTRLFSYEQYF. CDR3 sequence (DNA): TGTGCCAGCAGCTTAACTCGGCTATTCTCCTACGAGCAGTACTTC.

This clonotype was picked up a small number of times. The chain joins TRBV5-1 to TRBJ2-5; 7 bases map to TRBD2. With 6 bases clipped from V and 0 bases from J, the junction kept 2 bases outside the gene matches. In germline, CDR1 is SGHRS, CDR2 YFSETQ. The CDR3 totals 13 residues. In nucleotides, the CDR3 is TGCGCCAGCAACAGCGGGGACCAAGAGACCCAGTACTTC. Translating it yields CASNSGDQETQYF. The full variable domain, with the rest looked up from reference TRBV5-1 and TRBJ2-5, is KAGVTQTPRYLIKTRGQQVTLSCSPISGHRSVSWYQQTPGQGLQFLFEYFSETQRNKGNFPGRFSGRQFSNSRSEMNVSTLELGDSALYLCASNSGDQETQYFGPGTRLLVL.

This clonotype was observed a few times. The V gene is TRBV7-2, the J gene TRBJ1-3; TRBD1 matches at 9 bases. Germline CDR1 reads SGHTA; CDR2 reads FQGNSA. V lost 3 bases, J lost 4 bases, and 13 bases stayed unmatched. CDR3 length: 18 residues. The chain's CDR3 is CASSFSSVGTGKGNTIYF. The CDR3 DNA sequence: TGTGCCAGCAGCTTCTCATCTGTCGGGACAGGGAAAGGAAACACCATATATTTT.

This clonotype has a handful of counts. CDR3 in DNA: TGTGCCATCAGTGGGGGGCGGACAGATTACGAGCAGTACTTC. Its translation: CAISGGRTDYEQYF. The chain carries TRBV10-3 and TRBJ2-7, with D possibly being TRBD1 (6 bases). This CDR3 is 14 amino acids long. The V gene's germline CDR1 is ENHRY and CDR2 SYGVKD. V was cut by 4 bases and J by 4 bases, with 14 bases left in between.

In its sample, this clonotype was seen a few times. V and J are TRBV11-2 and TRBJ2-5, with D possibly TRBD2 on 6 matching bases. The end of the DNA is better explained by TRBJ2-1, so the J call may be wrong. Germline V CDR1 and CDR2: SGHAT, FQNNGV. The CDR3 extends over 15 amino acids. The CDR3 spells CASSLDGTRLNEQFF. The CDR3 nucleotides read TGTGCCAGCAGCTTAGATGGGACTCGCCTCAATGAGCAGTTCTTC.

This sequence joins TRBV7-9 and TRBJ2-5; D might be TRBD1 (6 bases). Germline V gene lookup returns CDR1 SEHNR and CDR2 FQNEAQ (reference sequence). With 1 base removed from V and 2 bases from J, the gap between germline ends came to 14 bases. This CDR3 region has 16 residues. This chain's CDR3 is CASSLVYGTRQETQYF. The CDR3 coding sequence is TGTGCCAGCAGCTTAGTCTACGGGACACGTCAAGAGACCCAGTACTTC. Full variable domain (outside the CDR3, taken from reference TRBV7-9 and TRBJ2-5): DTGVSQNPRHKITKRGQNVTFRCDPISEHNRLYWYRQTLGQGPEFLTYFQNEAQLEKSRLLSDRFSAERPKGSFSTLEIQRTEQGDSAMYLCASSLVYGTRQETQYFGPGTRLLVL.

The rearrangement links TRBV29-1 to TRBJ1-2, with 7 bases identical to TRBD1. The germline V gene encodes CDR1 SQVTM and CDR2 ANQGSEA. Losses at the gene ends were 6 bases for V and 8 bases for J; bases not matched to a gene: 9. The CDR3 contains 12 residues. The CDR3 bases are TGCAGCGTCGAAAGGGGGCCGTACGGCTACACCTTC. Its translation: CSVERGPYGYTF.

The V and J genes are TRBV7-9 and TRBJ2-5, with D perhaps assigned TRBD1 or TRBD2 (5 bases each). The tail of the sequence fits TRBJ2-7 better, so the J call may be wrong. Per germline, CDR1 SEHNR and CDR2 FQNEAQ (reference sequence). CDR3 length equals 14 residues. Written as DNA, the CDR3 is TGTGCCAGCAGCCTACTTTTTACCGGGGCCGAGCAGTACTTC. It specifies CASSLLFTGAEQYF.

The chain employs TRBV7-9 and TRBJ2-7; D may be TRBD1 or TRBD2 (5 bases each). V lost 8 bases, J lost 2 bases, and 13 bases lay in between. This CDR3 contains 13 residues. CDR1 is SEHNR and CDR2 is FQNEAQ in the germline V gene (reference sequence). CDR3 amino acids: CASGGTTTYEQYF. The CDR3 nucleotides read TGTGCCAGCGGGGGTACAACTACCTACGAGCAGTACTTC.

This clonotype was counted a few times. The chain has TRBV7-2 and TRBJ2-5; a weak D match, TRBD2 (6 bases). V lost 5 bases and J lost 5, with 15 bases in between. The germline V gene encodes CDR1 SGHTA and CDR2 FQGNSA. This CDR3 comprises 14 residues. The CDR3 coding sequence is TGTGCCAGCAGCGCTAGACTAGTCCGGGAGACCCAGTACTTC. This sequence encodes CASSARLVRETQYF.

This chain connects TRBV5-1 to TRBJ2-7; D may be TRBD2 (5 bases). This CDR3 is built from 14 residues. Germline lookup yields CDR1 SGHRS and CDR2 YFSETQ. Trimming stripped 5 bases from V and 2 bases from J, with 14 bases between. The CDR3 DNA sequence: TGCGCCAGCAGGGAGGCCGGGAATCCCTACGAGCAGTACTTC. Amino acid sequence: CASREAGNPYEQYF.

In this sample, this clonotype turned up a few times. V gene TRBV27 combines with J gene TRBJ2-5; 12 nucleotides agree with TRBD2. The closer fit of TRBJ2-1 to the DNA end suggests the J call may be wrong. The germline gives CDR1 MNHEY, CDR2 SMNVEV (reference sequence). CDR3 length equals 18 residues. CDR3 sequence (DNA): TGTGCCAGCAGTTCGGCCCTAGCGGGGGGGCATATGGGAGGTGAGCAGTTCTTC. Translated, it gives CASSSALAGGHMGGEQFF.

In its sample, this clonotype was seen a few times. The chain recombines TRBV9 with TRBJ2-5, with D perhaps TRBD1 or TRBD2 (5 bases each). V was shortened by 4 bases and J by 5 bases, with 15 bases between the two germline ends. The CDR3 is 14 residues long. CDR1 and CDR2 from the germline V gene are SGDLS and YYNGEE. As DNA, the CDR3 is TGTGCCAGCAGCCCAGATGGGGGTAAGGAGACCCAGTACTTC. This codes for CASSPDGGKETQYF.

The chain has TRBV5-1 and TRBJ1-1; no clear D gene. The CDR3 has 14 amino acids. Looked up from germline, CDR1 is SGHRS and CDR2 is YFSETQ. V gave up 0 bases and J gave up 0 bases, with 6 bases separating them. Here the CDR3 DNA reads TGCGCCAGCAGCTTGGGTACTATGAACACTGAAGCTTTCTTT. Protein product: CASSLGTMNTEAFF.

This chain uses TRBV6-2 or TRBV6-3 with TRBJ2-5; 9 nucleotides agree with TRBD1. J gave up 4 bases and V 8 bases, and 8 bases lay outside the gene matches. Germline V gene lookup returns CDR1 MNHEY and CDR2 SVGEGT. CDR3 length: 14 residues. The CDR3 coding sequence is TGTGCCAGCTACCCGGGACAGGGAATAGAGACCCAGTACTTC. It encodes CASYPGQGIETQYF.

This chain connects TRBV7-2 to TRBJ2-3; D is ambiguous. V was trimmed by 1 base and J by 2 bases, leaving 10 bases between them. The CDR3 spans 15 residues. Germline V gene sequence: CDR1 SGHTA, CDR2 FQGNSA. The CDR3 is CASSLVASLTDTQYF. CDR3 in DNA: TGTGCCAGCAGCTTAGTTGCTTCCCTCACAGATACGCAGTATTTT.

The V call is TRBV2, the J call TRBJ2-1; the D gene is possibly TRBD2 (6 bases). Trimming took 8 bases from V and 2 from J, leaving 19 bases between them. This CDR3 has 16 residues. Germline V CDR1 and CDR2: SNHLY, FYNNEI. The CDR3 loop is CASLERGSGPYNEQFF. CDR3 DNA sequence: TGTGCCAGCCTCGAAAGGGGTAGCGGCCCCTACAATGAGCAGTTCTTC.

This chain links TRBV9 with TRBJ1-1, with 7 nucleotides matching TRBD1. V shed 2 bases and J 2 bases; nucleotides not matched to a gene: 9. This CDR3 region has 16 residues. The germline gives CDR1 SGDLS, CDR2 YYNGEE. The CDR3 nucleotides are TGTGCCAGCAGCGTCGATAACAGGGGAGTCAACACTGAAGCTTTCTTT. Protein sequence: CASSVDNRGVNTEAFF.

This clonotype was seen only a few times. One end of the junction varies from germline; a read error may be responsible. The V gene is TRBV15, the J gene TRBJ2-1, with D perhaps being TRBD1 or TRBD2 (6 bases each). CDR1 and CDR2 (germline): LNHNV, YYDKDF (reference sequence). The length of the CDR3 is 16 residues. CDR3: CATSRGGGRSCNEQFF. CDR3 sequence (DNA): TGCGCCACCAGCAGAGGGGGAGGACGCTCCTGCAATGAGCAGTTCTTC.

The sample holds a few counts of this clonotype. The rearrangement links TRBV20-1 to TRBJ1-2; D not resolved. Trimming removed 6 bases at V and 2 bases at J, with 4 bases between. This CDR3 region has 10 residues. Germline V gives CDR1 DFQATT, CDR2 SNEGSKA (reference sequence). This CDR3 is CSAPNYGYTF. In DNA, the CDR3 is TGCAGTGCCCCGAACTATGGCTACACCTTC.

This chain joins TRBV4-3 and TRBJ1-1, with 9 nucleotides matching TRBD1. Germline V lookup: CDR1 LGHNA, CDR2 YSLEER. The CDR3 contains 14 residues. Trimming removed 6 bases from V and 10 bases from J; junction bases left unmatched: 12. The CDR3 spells CASRQDRGSVPAFF. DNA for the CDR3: TGCGCCAGCAGACAGGACAGGGGTTCGGTGCCAGCTTTCTTT.

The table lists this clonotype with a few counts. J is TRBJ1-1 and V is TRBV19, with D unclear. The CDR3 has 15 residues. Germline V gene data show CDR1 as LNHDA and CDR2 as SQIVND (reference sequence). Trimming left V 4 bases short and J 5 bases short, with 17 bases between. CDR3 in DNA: TGTGCCAGTAGTAAAGCTACAGCCTGGGAGACTGAAGCTTTCTTT. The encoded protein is CASSKATAWETEAFF.

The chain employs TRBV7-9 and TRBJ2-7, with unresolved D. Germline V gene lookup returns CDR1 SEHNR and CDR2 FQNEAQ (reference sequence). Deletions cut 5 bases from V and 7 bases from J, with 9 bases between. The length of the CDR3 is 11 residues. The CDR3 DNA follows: TGTGCCAGCAGCAACCTGAGAGAGCAGTACTTC. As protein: CASSNLREQYF.

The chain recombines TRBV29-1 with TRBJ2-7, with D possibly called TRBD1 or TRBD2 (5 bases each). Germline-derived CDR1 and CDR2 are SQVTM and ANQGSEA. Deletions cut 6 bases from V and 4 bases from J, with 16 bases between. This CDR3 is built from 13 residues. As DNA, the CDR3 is TGCAGCGTCGCTGGACGGGACCTATACGAGCAGTACTTC. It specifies CSVAGRDLYEQYF.

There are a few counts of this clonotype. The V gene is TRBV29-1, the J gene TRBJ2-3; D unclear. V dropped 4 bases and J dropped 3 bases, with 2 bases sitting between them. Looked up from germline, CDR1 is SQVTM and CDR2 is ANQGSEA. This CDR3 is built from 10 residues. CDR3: CSVGTDTQYF. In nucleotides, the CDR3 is TGCAGCGTTGGGACAGATACGCAGTATTTT.

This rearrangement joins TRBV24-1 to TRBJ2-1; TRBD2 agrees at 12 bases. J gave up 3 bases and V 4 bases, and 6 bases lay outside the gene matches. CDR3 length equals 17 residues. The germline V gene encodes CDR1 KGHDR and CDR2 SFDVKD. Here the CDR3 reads CATSESSGRADYNEQFF. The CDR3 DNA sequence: TGTGCCACCAGTGAGTCTAGCGGGAGGGCCGACTACAATGAGCAGTTCTTC.

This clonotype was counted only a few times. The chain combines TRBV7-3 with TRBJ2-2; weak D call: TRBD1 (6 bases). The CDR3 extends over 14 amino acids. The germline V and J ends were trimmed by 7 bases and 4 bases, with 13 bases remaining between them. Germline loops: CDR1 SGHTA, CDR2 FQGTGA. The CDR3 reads CASTNTRGTGELFF. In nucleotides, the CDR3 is TGTGCCAGCACCAATACCAGGGGCACCGGGGAGCTGTTTTTT.